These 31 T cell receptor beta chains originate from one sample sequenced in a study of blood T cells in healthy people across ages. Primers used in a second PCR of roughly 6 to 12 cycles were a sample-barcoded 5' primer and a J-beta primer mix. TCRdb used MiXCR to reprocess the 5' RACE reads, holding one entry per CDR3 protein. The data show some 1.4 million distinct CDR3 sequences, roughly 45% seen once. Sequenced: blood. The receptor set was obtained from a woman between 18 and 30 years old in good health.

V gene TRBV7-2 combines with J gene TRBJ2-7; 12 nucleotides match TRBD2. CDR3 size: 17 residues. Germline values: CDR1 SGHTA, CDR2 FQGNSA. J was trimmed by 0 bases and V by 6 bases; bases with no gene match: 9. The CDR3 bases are TGTGCCAGCAGTTCCGGGACTAGCGGGCCCTGCTCCTACGAGCAGTACTTC. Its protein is CASSSGTSGPCSYEQYF.

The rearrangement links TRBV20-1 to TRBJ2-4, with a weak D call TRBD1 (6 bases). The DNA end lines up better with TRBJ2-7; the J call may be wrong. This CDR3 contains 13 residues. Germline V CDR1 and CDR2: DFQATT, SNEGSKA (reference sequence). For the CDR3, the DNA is TGCAGTGCCAGGGGCACCTTCTTCTACGAGCAGTACTTC. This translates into CSARGTFFYEQYF.

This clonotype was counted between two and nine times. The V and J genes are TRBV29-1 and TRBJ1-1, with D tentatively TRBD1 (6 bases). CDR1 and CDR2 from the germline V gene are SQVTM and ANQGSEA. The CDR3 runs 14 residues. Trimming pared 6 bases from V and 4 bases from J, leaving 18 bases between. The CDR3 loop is CSVARGGLGTEAFF. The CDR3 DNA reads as TGCAGCGTGGCCCGGGGGGGGCTGGGCACTGAAGCTTTCTTT.

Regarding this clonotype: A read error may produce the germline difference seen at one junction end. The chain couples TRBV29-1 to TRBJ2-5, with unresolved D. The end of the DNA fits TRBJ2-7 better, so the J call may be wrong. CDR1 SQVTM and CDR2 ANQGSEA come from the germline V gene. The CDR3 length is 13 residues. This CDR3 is CSAEDMGFYEQYF. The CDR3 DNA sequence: TGCAGCGCTGAAGATATGGGCTTCTACGAGCAGTACTTC.

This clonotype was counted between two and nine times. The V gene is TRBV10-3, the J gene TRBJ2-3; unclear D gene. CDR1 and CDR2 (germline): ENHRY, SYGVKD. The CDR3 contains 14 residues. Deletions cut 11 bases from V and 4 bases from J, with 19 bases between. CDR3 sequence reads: CASQGGASADTQYF. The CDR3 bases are TGTGCCTCACAAGGCGGAGCCTCGGCAGATACGCAGTATTTT.

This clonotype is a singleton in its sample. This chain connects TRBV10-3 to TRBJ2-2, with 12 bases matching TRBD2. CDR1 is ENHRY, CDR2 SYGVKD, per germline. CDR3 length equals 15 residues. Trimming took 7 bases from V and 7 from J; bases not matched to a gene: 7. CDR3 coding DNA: TGTGCCATCAAATCGACTAGCGGGAGTGACGGGGAGCTGTTTTTT. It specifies CAIKSTSGSDGELFF.

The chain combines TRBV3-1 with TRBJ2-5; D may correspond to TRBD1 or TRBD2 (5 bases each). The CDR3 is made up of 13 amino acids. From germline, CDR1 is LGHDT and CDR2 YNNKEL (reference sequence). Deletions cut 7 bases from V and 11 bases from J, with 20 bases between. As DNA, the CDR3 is TGTGCCAGCACCCAGAGGGGATACAATGAGCAGTACTTC. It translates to CASTQRGYNEQYF.

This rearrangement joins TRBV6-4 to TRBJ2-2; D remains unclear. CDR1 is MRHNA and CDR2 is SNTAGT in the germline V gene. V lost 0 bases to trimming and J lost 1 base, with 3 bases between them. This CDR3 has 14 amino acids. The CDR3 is CASSDSQNTGELFF. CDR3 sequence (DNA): TGTGCCAGCAGTGACTCTCAGAACACCGGGGAGCTGTTTTTT.

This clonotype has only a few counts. CDR3 coding DNA: TGTGCCAGCACCAAGCGGGGGGGTAGGGCTGAAGCTTTCTTT. Translated, it gives CASTKRGGRAEAFF. This chain joins TRBV25-1 and TRBJ1-1; possibly TRBD1 for D (5 bases). Deletions cut 7 bases from V and 6 bases from J, with 18 bases between. CDR1 and CDR2 from the germline V gene are MGHDK and SYGVNS. The CDR3 length is 14 residues.

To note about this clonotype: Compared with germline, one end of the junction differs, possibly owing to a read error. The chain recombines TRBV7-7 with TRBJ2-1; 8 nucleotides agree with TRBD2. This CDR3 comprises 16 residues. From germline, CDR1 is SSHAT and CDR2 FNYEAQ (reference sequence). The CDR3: CASSLGSGLGDNEQFF. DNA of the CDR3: TGTGCTAGCAGCTTAGGTTCGGGACTAGGGGACAATGAGCAGTTCTTC.

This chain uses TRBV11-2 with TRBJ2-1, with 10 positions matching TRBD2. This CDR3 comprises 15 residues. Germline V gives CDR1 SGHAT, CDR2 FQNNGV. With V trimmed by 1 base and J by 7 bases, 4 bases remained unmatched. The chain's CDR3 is CASSLVGLAENEQFF. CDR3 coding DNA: TGTGCCAGCAGCTTAGTAGGACTAGCGGAAAATGAGCAGTTCTTC.

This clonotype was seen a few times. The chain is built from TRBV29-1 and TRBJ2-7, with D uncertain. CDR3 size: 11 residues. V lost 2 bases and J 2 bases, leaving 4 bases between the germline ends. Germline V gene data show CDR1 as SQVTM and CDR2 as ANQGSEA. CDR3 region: CSVEHTYEQYF. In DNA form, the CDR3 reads TGCAGCGTTGAACACACCTACGAGCAGTACTTC.

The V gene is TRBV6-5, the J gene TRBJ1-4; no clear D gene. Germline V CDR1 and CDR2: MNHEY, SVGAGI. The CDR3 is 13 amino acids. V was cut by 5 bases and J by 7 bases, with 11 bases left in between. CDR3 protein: CASSPQWPEKLFF. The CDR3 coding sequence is TGTGCCAGCAGTCCCCAGTGGCCTGAAAAACTGTTTTTT.

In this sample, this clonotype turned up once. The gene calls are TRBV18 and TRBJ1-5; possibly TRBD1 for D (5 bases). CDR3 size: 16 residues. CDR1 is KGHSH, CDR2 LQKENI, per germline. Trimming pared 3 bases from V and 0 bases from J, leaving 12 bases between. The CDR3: CASSPGETASNQPQHF. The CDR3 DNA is TGTGCCAGCTCACCTGGGGAGACAGCTAGCAATCAGCCCCAGCATTTT.

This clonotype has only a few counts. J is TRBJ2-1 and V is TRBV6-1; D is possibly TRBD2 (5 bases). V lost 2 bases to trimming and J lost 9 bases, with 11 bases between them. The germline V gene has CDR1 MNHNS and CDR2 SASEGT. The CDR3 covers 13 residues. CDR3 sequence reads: CASSESPRGEQFF. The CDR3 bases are TGTGCCAGCAGTGAATCCCCTCGGGGTGAGCAGTTCTTC.

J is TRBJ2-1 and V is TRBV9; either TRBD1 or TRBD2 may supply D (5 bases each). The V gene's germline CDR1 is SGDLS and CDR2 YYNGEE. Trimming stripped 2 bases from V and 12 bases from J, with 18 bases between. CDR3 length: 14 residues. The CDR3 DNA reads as TGTGCCAGCAGCGTTGGAGGCCCACAGGTGTGGCAGTTCTTC. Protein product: CASSVGGPQVWQFF.

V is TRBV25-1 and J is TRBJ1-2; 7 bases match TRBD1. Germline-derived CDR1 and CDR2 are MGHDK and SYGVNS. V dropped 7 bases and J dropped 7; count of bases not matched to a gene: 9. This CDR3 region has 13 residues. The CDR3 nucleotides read TGTGCCAGCACCACCGGGACAGCCCCTGGCTACACCTTC. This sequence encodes CASTTGTAPGYTF.

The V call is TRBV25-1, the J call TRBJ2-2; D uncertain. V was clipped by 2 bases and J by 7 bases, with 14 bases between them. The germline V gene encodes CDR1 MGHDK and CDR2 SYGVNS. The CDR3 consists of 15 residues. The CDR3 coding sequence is TGTGCCAGCAGTGAAAAGCCCGGGTGGGACGGGGAGCTGTTTTTT. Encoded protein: CASSEKPGWDGELFF.

CDR3 residues: CASSPKTTEAYYEQYF. CDR3 DNA: TGTGCCAGCAGCCCAAAGACTACAGAGGCATACTACGAGCAGTACTTC. The V call is TRBV3-1, the J call TRBJ2-7; D may be TRBD2 (5 bases). The CDR3 is 16 amino acids. Germline lookup yields CDR1 LGHDT and CDR2 YNNKEL (reference sequence). V was pared by 4 bases and J by 3 bases, with 19 bases between.

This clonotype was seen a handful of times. The CDR3 reads CASSPGGDYNEQFF. For the CDR3, the DNA is TGTGCCAGCAGCCCCGGGGGTGATTACAATGAGCAGTTCTTC. The chain combines TRBV5-6 with TRBJ2-1; the D gene is possibly TRBD2 (6 bases). Between the trimmed V and J ends, which lost 4 bases and 4 bases, there was a span of 12 bases. The germline V gene has CDR1 SGHDT and CDR2 YYEEEE. CDR3 size: 14 residues.

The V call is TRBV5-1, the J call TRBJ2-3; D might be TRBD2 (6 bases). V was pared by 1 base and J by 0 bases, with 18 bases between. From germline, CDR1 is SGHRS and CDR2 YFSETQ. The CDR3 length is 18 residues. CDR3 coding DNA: TGCGCCAGCAGCTTGAACTTTTTGGGAGGAGCTAGCACAGATACGCAGTATTTT. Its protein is CASSLNFLGGASTDTQYF.

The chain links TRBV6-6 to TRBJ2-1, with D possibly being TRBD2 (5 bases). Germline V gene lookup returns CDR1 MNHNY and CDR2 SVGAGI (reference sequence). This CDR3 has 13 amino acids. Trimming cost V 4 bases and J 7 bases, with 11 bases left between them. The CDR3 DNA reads TGTGCCAGCAGTTCCGGCCAGCGGAATGAGCAGTTCTTC. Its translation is CASSSGQRNEQFF.

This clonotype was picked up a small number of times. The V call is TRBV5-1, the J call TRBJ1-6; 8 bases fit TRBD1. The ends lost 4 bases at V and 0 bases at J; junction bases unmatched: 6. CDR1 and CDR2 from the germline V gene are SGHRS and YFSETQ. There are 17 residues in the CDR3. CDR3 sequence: CASSAGQVSSYNSPLHF. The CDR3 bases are TGCGCCAGCAGCGCGGGACAGGTTAGCTCCTATAATTCACCCCTCCACTTT.

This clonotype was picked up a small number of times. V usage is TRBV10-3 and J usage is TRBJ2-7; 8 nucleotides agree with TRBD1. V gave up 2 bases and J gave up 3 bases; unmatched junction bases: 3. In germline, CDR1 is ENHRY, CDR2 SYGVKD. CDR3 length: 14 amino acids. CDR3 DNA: TGTGCCATCAGTGAGGTGGACAGGGACTACGAGCAGTACTTC. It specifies CAISEVDRDYEQYF.

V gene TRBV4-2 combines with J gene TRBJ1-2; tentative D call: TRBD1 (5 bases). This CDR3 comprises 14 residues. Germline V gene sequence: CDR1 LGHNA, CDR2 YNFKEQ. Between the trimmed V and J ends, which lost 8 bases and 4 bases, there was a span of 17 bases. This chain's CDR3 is CASGESGARYGYTF. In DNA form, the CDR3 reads TGTGCCAGCGGTGAGAGTGGGGCCCGCTATGGCTACACCTTC.

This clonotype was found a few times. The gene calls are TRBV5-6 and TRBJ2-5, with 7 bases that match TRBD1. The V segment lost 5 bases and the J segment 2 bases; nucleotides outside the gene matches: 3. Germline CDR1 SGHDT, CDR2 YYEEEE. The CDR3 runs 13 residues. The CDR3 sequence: CASRTRGQETQYF. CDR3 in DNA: TGTGCCAGCAGAACCAGGGGGCAAGAGACCCAGTACTTC.

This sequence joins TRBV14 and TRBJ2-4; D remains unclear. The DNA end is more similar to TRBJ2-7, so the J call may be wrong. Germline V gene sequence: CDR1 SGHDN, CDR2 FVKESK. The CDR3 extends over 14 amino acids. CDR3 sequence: CASSPRTLGYEQYF. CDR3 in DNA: TGTGCCAGCAGCCCTAGGACCCTCGGCTACGAGCAGTACTTC.

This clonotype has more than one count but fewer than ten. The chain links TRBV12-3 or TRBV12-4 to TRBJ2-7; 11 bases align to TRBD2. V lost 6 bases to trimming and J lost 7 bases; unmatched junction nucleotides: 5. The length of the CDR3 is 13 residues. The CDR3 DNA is TGTGCCAGCAGGATAGCGGGGGGGCTTGAGCAGTACTTC. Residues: CASRIAGGLEQYF.

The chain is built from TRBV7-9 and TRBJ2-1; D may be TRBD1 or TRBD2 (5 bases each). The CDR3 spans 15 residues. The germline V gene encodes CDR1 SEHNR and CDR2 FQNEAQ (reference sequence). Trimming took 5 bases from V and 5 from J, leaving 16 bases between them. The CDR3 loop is CASSGWDPENNEQFF. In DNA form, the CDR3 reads TGTGCCAGCAGCGGGTGGGACCCTGAAAACAATGAGCAGTTCTTC.

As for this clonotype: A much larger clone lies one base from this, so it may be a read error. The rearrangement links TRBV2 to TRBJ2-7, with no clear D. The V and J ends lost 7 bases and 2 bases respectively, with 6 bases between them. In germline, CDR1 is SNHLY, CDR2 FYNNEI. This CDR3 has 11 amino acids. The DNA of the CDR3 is TGTGCCAGCACCATCGCCTACGAGCAGTACTTC. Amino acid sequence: CASTIAYEQYF.

Here the CDR3 DNA reads TGCAGTGCTAGGAAGACAGGGAAGGCTGGCAATGAGCAGTTCTTC. Protein: CSARKTGKAGNEQFF. The chain couples TRBV20-1 to TRBJ2-1; 7 bases line up with TRBD1. CDR3 length: 15 residues. Looked up from germline, CDR1 is DFQATT and CDR2 is SNEGSKA (reference sequence). Trimming at V came to 3 bases and at J to 6 bases, leaving 11 bases not matched to a gene.